The 11 T cell receptor beta chains listed next were all sequenced from one sample in a study of radiotherapy plus CTLA-4 blockade in lung cancer. The repertoire was sequenced with immunoSEQ multiplex PCR; TCRdb's copy has only in-frame clones and lacks some. Altogether approximately 52,000 clones are present, around 79% being singletons, with the ten largest covering 8.5%. This specimen was peripheral blood, taken from a patient treated with radiotherapy plus ipilimumab. Source of these receptors: a human donor with non-small cell lung cancer who had a complete response to radiotherapy plus ipilimumab.

V gene TRBV7-9 combines with J gene TRBJ1-2; TRBD1 agrees at 8 bases. Germline V CDR1 and CDR2: SEHNR, FQNEAQ (reference sequence). The CDR3 totals 15 residues. The J segment lost 5 bases and the V segment lost 5 bases, leaving 10 bases of the junction unmatched. Here the CDR3 reads CASSAADRAGYGYTF. CDR3 nucleotides: TGTGCCAGCAGCGCCGCGGACAGGGCAGGGTATGGCTACACCTTC.

V usage is TRBV7-6 and J usage is TRBJ1-2; unclear D gene. The CDR3 runs to 16 residues. Trimming took 0 bases from V and 0 from J, leaving 11 bases between them. CDR1 and CDR2 from the germline V gene are SGHVS and FNYEAQ. CDR3 bases: TGTGCCAGCAGCTTAGCGCACAGCCTTTCTAACTATGGCTACACCTTC. The encoded protein is CASSLAHSLSNYGYTF.

This chain links TRBV19 with TRBJ1-3; D is unresolved. Germline V lookup: CDR1 LNHDA, CDR2 SQIVND (reference sequence). The ends were cut back, 1 base at V and 4 bases at J, with 8 bases in the middle. The CDR3 is 14 amino acids. The CDR3 DNA is TGTGCCAGTAGTATAGGCGCCTCCGGAAACACCATATATTTT. Amino acids: CASSIGASGNTIYF.

The chain uses TRBV4-1 and TRBJ2-1, with D uncertain. The CDR3 is 13 residues long. The germline gives CDR1 MGHRA, CDR2 YSYEKL. V lost 4 bases, J lost 6 bases, and 10 bases lay in between. The DNA for the CDR3 is TGCGCCAGCAGCCTCGGGTTTCCCAATGAGCAGTTCTTC. It yields the protein CASSLGFPNEQFF.

The chain joins TRBV18 to TRBJ2-1; tentatively, D is TRBD1 (5 bases). The CDR3 contains 13 residues. The germline V and J ends were trimmed by 5 bases and 10 bases, with 15 bases remaining between them. From germline, CDR1 is KGHSH and CDR2 LQKENI. This CDR3 is CASSSLDSQEQFF. The CDR3 DNA follows: TGTGCCAGCTCATCGCTCGACAGTCAGGAGCAGTTCTTC. Together with reference TRBV18 and TRBJ2-1, the CDR3 gives the full variable domain: NAGVMQNPRHLVRRRGQEARLRCSPMKGHSHVYWYRQLPEEGLKFMVYLQKENIIDESGMPKERFSAEFPKEGPSILRIQQVVRGDSAAYFCASSSLDSQEQFFGPGTRLTVL.

The chain couples TRBV4-1 to TRBJ2-3; 15 nucleotides line up with TRBD2. Germline trimming cut 4 bases from V and 0 bases from J; bases unmatched to any gene: 5. This CDR3 comprises 18 residues. The germline V gene encodes CDR1 MGHRA and CDR2 YSYEKL. For the CDR3, the DNA is TGCGCCAGCAGCCGAGGGACTAGCGGGAGGAGTAGCACAGATACGCAGTATTTT. The encoded protein is CASSRGTSGRSSTDTQYF.

This rearrangement joins TRBV2 to TRBJ1-2, with D unresolved. Germline-derived CDR1 and CDR2 are SNHLY and FYNNEI. CDR3 size: 12 residues. The germline V and J ends were trimmed by 11 bases and 9 bases, with 19 bases remaining between them. CDR3 amino acids: CAGADLSLSYTF. CDR3 nucleotide sequence: TGTGCCGGCGCGGACTTATCCCTGAGCTACACCTTC.

The rearrangement joins TRBV18 to TRBJ2-1; possible D gene TRBD2, 6 bases. In germline, CDR1 is KGHSH, CDR2 LQKENI. Trimming removed 5 bases at V and 0 bases at J, with 20 bases between. This CDR3 has 18 amino acids. The CDR3 sequence is CASSEQPPGGSSYNEQFF. CDR3 bases: TGTGCCAGCTCAGAACAACCCCCAGGAGGGAGCTCCTACAATGAGCAGTTCTTC.

The sample holds one count of this clone. DNA for the CDR3: TGTGCCAGCAGCCGGGGACAGGAGACCCAGTACTTC. Translating it yields CASSRGQETQYF. The genes are TRBV5-4 and TRBJ2-5; 7 bases line up with TRBD1. V lost 4 bases to trimming and J lost 5 bases; unmatched junction nucleotides: 2. The CDR3 spans 12 residues. Germline CDR1 reads SGHNT; CDR2 reads YYREEE (reference sequence).

V gene TRBV7-9 combines with J gene TRBJ1-1, with D perhaps matching TRBD1 (6 bases). The CDR3 extends over 16 amino acids. CDR1 is SEHNR and CDR2 is FQNEAQ in the germline V gene (reference sequence). Trimming removed 2 bases at V and 0 bases at J, with 13 bases between. CDR3: CASSLPRTVMNTEAFF. In DNA, the CDR3 is TGTGCCAGCAGCTTACCCCGGACAGTAATGAACACTGAAGCTTTCTTT.

The chain carries TRBV7-8 and TRBJ1-1; 7 nucleotides align to TRBD1. In germline, CDR1 is SGHVS, CDR2 FQNEAQ. The V gene end was trimmed by 4 bases and the J gene end by 1 base; junction bases not matched to a gene: 9. The CDR3 runs to 16 residues. This CDR3 reads CASSSDRYGTNTEAFF. CDR3 nucleotides: TGTGCCAGCAGCTCGGACAGGTATGGGACGAACACTGAAGCTTTCTTT.